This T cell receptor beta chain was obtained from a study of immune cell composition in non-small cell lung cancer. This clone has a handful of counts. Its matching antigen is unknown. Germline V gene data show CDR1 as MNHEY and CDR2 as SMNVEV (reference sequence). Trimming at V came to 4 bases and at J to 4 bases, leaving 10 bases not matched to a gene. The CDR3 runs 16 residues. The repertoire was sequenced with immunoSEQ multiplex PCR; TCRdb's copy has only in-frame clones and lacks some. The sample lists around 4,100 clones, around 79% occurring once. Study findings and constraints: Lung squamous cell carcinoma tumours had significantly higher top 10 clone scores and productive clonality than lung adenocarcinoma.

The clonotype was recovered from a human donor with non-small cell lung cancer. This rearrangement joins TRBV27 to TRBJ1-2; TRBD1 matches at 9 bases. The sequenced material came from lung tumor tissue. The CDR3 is CASSSPTGGQGYGYTF. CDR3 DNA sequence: TGTGCCAGCAGTTCCCCTACAGGGGGCCAGGGCTATGGCTACACCTTC.